This T cell receptor (beta chain) was sequenced during a study of T cells in Graves' hyperthyroidism and ophthalmopathy. V lost 6 bases and J lost 11, with 14 bases in between. The CDR3 totals 12 residues. Germline V gene data show CDR1 as SNHLY and CDR2 as FYNNEI. Using RNA transcripts as the source, TCR beta CDR3 regions were amplified. HTBI primers drove first-round RT-PCR of the TCR CDR3. Using its own MiXCR run on the multiplex PCR reads, TCRdb lists one record per CDR3 protein. The data show 300,000 to 500,000 distinct CDR3 sequences, over 12% seen once. The sequence was obtained from a man between 50 and 59 years old with Graves' ophthalmopathy. The chain uses TRBV2 and TRBJ2-1; tentative D call: TRBD1 (6 bases). Specimen: blood. Written as DNA, the CDR3 is TGTGCCAGCAGCGCCGATGACAGGAAGCAGTTCTTC. Encoded protein: CASSADDRKQFF. The complete variable domain, with remaining parts taken from reference TRBV2 and TRBJ2-1, reads EPEVTQTPSHQVTQMGQEVILRCVPISNHLYFYWYRQILGQKVEFLVSFYNNEISEKSEIFDDQFSVERPDGSNFTLKIRSTKLEDSAMYFCASSADDRKQFFGPGTRLTVL.